This T cell receptor beta chain was sequenced for a study of beta chain features in type 1 diabetes. The CDR3 length is 13 residues. Germline CDR1 SNHLY, CDR2 FYNNEI. Trimming left V 6 bases short and J 3 bases short, with 12 bases between. A word on this clone: What it binds is unknown.

Sequencing targeted expressed TCRB transcripts, as all isolated RNA had been reverse transcribed. TCRdb's table, derived via immunoSEQ multiplex PCR, lists solely in-frame clones and lacks some. The sample has over 200,000 clones; 11% are singletons. Study-level points and caveats: Lower insertion and higher deletion counts appeared at VDJ junctions in type 1 diabetes patients. TCRB rearrangement may or may not be influenced by HLA type; here this remained unresolved. All four CD4+ subsets from Type 1 diabetes patients carried moderately but significantly shorter TCRB CDR3s.

The sequenced sample consisted of naive CD4+ T cells from blood. This clonotype originated in a young man with type 1 diabetes. The chain combines TRBV2 with TRBJ2-7; D might be TRBD2 (5 bases). Here the CDR3 reads CASRRTGNYEQYF. The CDR3 DNA sequence: TGTGCCAGCAGGAGGACGGGGAACTACGAGCAGTACTTC.